These 24 T cell receptor beta chains came from one sample sequenced in a study of vaccination and CD4 T cells after COVID-19 (dated by TCRdb to between 2020 and 2023). Libraries were constructed by PCR. Sequencer: Illumina iSeq 100. DNA from cultured CD4+ T cells underwent TCR sequencing with the Oncomine TCR Beta short-read assay at the Johns Hopkins FTIC core. The public reads were quality trimmed at Q25 with fastp and then assembled into clones with MiXCR by TCRdb, keeping productive beta chains. Rows merge per CDR3 protein into single entries with the most common DNA and genes. This sample lists around 12,000 distinct CDR3 sequences; about half were detected once. Of the sample, approximately 30% is held by the ten largest clones. No antigen has been assigned to these receptors. The treatment or condition label on this specimen signifies: approximately 11-day PBMC culture with coronavirus spike peptide pools or control peptides (ViraFEST assay).

The sample taken for sequencing was CD4+ T cells from blood, cultured in vitro. The source of these receptors is a human donor who had recovered from COVID-19.

The chain links TRBV27 to TRBJ2-7; 13 bases match TRBD2. Looked up from germline, CDR1 is MNHEY and CDR2 is SMNVEV (reference sequence). The CDR3 has 15 residues. V shed 3 bases, J shed 3 bases, and the junction held 2 bases outside the gene matches. CDR3: CASSFGTSGIYEQYF. The CDR3 nucleotides are TGTGCCAGCAGTTTCGGGACTAGCGGGATCTACGAGCAGTACTTC.

This clonotype was seen a handful of times. This rearrangement joins TRBV12-3 or TRBV12-4 to TRBJ1-5; D is unresolved. Trimming took 6 bases from V and 2 from J, leaving 11 bases between them. The length of the CDR3 is 14 residues. This chain's CDR3 is CASSATGGNQPQHF. The CDR3 DNA is TGTGCCAGCAGCGCCACTGGGGGCAATCAGCCCCAGCATTTT.

This clonotype was seen more than once but under ten times. V gene TRBV28 combines with J gene TRBJ2-1; weak D call: TRBD2 (5 bases). Germline loops: CDR1 MDHEN, CDR2 SYDVKM. V was shortened by 3 bases and J by 2 bases, with 20 bases between the two germline ends. The length of the CDR3 is 18 residues. CDR3: CASSFPLATANTYNEQFF. CDR3 bases: TGTGCCAGCAGTTTCCCCCTAGCTACGGCTAATACCTACAATGAGCAGTTCTTC.

V and J are TRBV7-9 and TRBJ1-1, with a tentative D call TRBD1 (5 bases). The CDR3 runs 14 residues. V dropped 1 base and J dropped 11 bases, with 17 bases sitting between them. Per germline, CDR1 SEHNR and CDR2 FQNEAQ (reference sequence). In nucleotides, the CDR3 is TGTGCCAGCAGCTTAGTTGGGGCAGGCCCTGGGGCTTTCTTT. Protein sequence: CASSLVGAGPGAFF.

This sequence joins TRBV6-5 and TRBJ2-2; 7 bases are shared with TRBD1. The CDR3 totals 16 residues. V was clipped by 0 bases and J by 4 bases; unmatched bases: 5. The germline CDR1 and CDR2 sequences are MNHEY and SVGAGI. As DNA, the CDR3 is TGTGCCAGCAGTTACTCGCGGCCAGGGGGCACCGGGGAGCTGTTTTTT. This translates into CASSYSRPGGTGELFF.

The chain uses TRBV7-6 and TRBJ1-2; 8 bases map to TRBD1. Germline trimming cut 2 bases from V and 8 bases from J; bases unmatched to any gene: 4. This CDR3 has 13 residues. Germline V gene sequence: CDR1 SGHVS, CDR2 FNYEAQ. For the CDR3, the DNA is TGTGCCAGCAGCTTACAGGGGGCAAGGGGCTACACCTTC. Translated, it gives CASSLQGARGYTF.

The chain recombines TRBV4-2 with TRBJ1-6; D remains unclear. Trimming pared 0 bases from V and 9 bases from J, leaving 12 bases between. Germline lookup yields CDR1 LGHNA and CDR2 YNFKEQ. The CDR3 is 15 amino acids. CDR3 nucleotides: TGTGCCAGCAGCCAAGAACCCTCTATCAGTTCACCCCTCCACTTT. Residues: CASSQEPSISSPLHF.

This sequence joins TRBV20-1 and TRBJ2-7; D not resolved. Trimming pared 4 bases from V and 4 bases from J, leaving 20 bases between. The CDR3 is made up of 15 amino acids. Germline V CDR1 and CDR2: DFQATT, SNEGSKA (reference sequence). The CDR3 loop reads CSAKTGSGNRYEQYF. In DNA form, the CDR3 reads TGCAGTGCTAAAACCGGATCTGGCAACCGTTACGAGCAGTACTTC.

The genes are TRBV24-1 and TRBJ1-2; possibly TRBD1 for D (6 bases). The CDR3 consists of 13 residues. Germline CDR1 KGHDR, CDR2 SFDVKD. Between the trimmed V and J ends, which lost 6 bases and 3 bases, there was a span of 10 bases. The CDR3 region is CATSRGRDYGYTF. CDR3 DNA sequence: TGTGCCACCAGTCGGGGGCGCGACTATGGCTACACCTTC.

The chain links TRBV2 to TRBJ1-5, with 10 bases matching TRBD1. Germline V gene lookup returns CDR1 SNHLY and CDR2 FYNNEI. V gave up 2 bases and J gave up 6 bases; unmatched junction bases: 1. The CDR3 loop spans 14 amino acids. CDR3 in amino acids: CASSERQGAQPQHF. The CDR3 bases are TGTGCCAGCAGTGAACGACAGGGGGCTCAGCCCCAGCATTTT.

The V call is TRBV11-3, the J call TRBJ1-2, with D possibly being TRBD1 (6 bases). Germline CDR1 and CDR2: SGHNT and YENEEA. Trimming took off 4 bases at V and 8 bases at J, with 14 bases between the two ends. There are 13 residues in the CDR3. The chain's CDR3 is CASSSDRKEGYTF. As DNA, the CDR3 is TGTGCCAGCAGCTCCGACAGGAAAGAGGGCTACACCTTC.

This clonotype was detected only a few times. The chain recombines TRBV7-6 with TRBJ2-5, with unresolved D. V lost 6 bases and J 3 bases, leaving 17 bases between the germline ends. CDR3 length equals 15 residues. Germline values: CDR1 SGHVS, CDR2 FNYEAQ. CDR3 in amino acids: CASSTPRLRKETQYF. As DNA, the CDR3 is TGTGCCAGCAGTACCCCCCGGTTAAGAAAAGAGACCCAGTACTTC.

V usage is TRBV7-2 and J usage is TRBJ1-4; D gene ambiguous. CDR1 is SGHTA, CDR2 FQGNSA, per germline. With 3 bases removed from V and 2 bases from J, the gap between germline ends came to 7 bases. CDR3 length: 14 residues. The CDR3 DNA reads as TGTGCCAGCAGCTTGAGGCTTACTAATGAAAAACTGTTTTTT. Residues: CASSLRLTNEKLFF. Full variable domain (remainder filled in from reference TRBV7-2 and TRBJ1-4): GAGVSQSPSNKVTEKGKDVELRCDPISGHTALYWYRQSLGQGLEFLIYFQGNSAPDKSGLPSDRFSAERTGGSVSTLTIQRTQQEDSAVYLCASSLRLTNEKLFFGSGTQLSVL.

The chain recombines TRBV7-6 with TRBJ1-3; D gene unclear. The CDR3 loop spans 19 amino acids. Germline CDR1 reads SGHVS; CDR2 reads FNYEAQ. Trimming stripped 5 bases from V and 0 bases from J, with 23 bases between. The CDR3 DNA is TGTGCCAGCAGCGCCCAACCCCACTACGAACCCAACTCTGGAAACACCATATATTTT. Translated: CASSAQPHYEPNSGNTIYF. The whole variable domain, remainder taken from reference TRBV7-6 and TRBJ1-3, is GAGVSQSPRYKVTKRGQDVALRCDPISGHVSLYWYRQALGQGPEFLTYFNYEAQQDKSGLPNDRFSAERPEGSISTLTIQRTEQRDSAMYRCASSAQPHYEPNSGNTIYFGEGSWLTVV.

This clonotype appeared once. This chain links TRBV5-4 with TRBJ2-3; D is undetermined. Trimming took 4 bases from V and 7 from J, leaving 13 bases between them. CDR1 and CDR2 (germline): SGHNT, YYREEE (reference sequence). The CDR3 has 13 residues. CDR3 nucleotide sequence: TGTGCCAGCAGCCTCGGAAGCGACAATACGCAGTATTTT. The encoded protein is CASSLGSDNTQYF.

This chain uses TRBV19 with TRBJ1-5, with D hard to call. This CDR3 contains 18 residues. Trimming pared 3 bases from V and 6 bases from J, leaving 24 bases between. Germline V gene data show CDR1 as LNHDA and CDR2 as SQIVND (reference sequence). The CDR3, as DNA: TGTGCCAGTAGTATGGGGTTTTACACTCCCCGGGAGGGTCAGCCCCAGCATTTT. As protein: CASSMGFYTPREGQPQHF.

This clonotype has just a few counts. V is TRBV12-3 or TRBV12-4 and J is TRBJ2-7; possible D gene TRBD2, 5 bases. Trimming removed 3 bases at V and 2 bases at J, with 8 bases between. CDR3 length equals 13 residues. CDR3 nucleotide sequence: TGTGCCAGCAGTTTCCGGGGTGCCTACGAGCAGTACTTC. Its protein product is CASSFRGAYEQYF.

This chain connects TRBV7-3 to TRBJ1-6; D call uncertain. Germline CDR1 reads SGHTA; CDR2 reads FQGTGA. V was clipped by 0 bases and J by 0 bases, with 15 bases between them. The CDR3 runs to 19 residues. DNA of the CDR3: TGTGCCAGCAGCTTAACCCGGCCAGGCTCAAGCTCCTATAATTCACCCCTCCACTTT. This gives the protein CASSLTRPGSSSYNSPLHF.

The rearrangement links TRBV20-1 to TRBJ1-5, with a possible D match to TRBD1 (5 bases). This CDR3 comprises 15 residues. Trimming took 5 bases from V and 4 from J, leaving 18 bases between them. Germline CDR1 reads DFQATT; CDR2 reads SNEGSKA (reference sequence). The CDR3 DNA sequence: TGCAGTGCTTTGGCACGGGGGACGGTGAATCAGCCCCAGCATTTT. Translating it yields CSALARGTVNQPQHF.

This chain joins TRBV12-3 or TRBV12-4 and TRBJ2-2; D is unclear. The ends were cut back, 3 bases at V and 6 bases at J, with 8 bases in the middle. CDR3 length: 13 amino acids. In DNA form, the CDR3 reads TGTGCCAGCAGTTTTACAGCGCCCGGGGAGCTGTTTTTT. This encodes CASSFTAPGELFF.

This clonotype appeared a few times. The chain employs TRBV6-1 and TRBJ1-1; D unclear. The germline V and J ends were trimmed by 0 bases and 8 bases, with 10 bases remaining between them. Germline lookup yields CDR1 MNHNS and CDR2 SASEGT. This CDR3 contains 13 residues. DNA for the CDR3: TGTGCCAGCAGTGAAGCCCGGGTAACCGAAGCTTTCTTT. Its protein is CASSEARVTEAFF.

J is TRBJ1-3 and V is TRBV12-3 or TRBV12-4, with TRBD1 matching over 10 bases. Losses at the gene ends were 4 bases for V and 5 bases for J; bases not matched to a gene: 5. This CDR3 region has 15 residues. CDR3 coding DNA: TGTGCCAGCAGTTCCGACAGGGGGCATAGAAACACCATATATTTT. As protein: CASSSDRGHRNTIYF.

The chain uses TRBV19 and TRBJ1-2; 7 positions match TRBD1. This CDR3 comprises 16 residues. V shed 5 bases, J shed 5 bases, and the junction held 14 bases outside the gene matches. Per germline, CDR1 LNHDA and CDR2 SQIVND (reference sequence). This CDR3 reads CASSPWDSEKEYGYTF. Written as DNA, the CDR3 is TGTGCCAGTAGTCCTTGGGACAGTGAAAAGGAGTATGGCTACACCTTC.

The V gene is TRBV7-9, the J gene TRBJ1-1; D may be TRBD1 (6 bases). CDR1 SEHNR and CDR2 FQNEAQ come from the germline V gene (reference sequence). The V gene lost 0 bases and the J gene lost 5 bases, with 16 bases spanning the gap. The CDR3 totals 16 residues. CDR3 bases: TGTGCCAGCAGCTTAGCGCCGGGACAATCTCGGACTGAAGCTTTCTTT. Translated: CASSLAPGQSRTEAFF.